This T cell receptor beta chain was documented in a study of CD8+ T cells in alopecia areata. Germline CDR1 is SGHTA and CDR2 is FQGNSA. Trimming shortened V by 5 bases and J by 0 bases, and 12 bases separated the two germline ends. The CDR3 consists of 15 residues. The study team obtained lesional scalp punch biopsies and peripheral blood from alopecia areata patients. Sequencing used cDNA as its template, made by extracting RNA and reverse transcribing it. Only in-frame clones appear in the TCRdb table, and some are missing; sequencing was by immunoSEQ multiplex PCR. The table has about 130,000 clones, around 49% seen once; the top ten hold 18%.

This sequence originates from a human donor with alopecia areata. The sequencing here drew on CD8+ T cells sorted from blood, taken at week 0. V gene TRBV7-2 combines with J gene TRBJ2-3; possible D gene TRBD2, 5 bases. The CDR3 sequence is CASSQLRGSTDTQYF. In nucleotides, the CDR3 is TGTGCCAGCAGCCAGCTACGGGGTAGCACAGATACGCAGTATTTT.